This TCR beta chain was observed in a study of spatial heterogeneity in lung cancer. TCRdb used MiXCR to reprocess the 5' RACE reads, holding one entry per CDR3 protein. Found here are roughly 110,000 distinct CDR3 sequences, roughly a tenth of them singletons; the top ten hold 20% to 25%. The time point here: blood at routine non-recurrence follow-up after resection. The CDR3 has 14 residues. The V gene end was trimmed by 5 bases and the J gene end by 5 bases; junction bases not matched to a gene: 3. Germline V gene sequence: CDR1 MGHRA, CDR2 YSYEKL. This clonotype was obtained from a female donor with early-stage non-small cell lung cancer. The V and J genes are TRBV4-1 and TRBJ2-5; the match to TRBD2 covers 12 bases. Specimen: PBMCs, collected at follow-up. CDR3 loop: CASSFTSGRETQYF. The CDR3 DNA sequence: TGCGCCAGCAGCTTTACTAGCGGGAGGGAGACCCAGTACTTC.